What follows is one T cell receptor beta chain and its context. Its target is unknown. Unique molecular identifiers were attached to individual cDNA molecules. TCRdb itself ran the 5' RACE reads through MiXCR, one entry per CDR3 protein. In the table there are approximately 26,000 distinct CDR3 sequences, less than 4.5% of which are singletons. These data come from a study of early T cells in non-severe SARS-CoV-2 infection. Study summary: Whole-blood bulk RNA, unsorted, was sequenced, and chains were unpaired.

The J segment lost 0 bases and the V segment lost 7 bases, leaving 5 bases of the junction unmatched. The germline V gene has CDR1 LNHDA and CDR2 SQIVND (reference sequence). The CDR3 consists of 16 residues. Study findings and constraints: Anti-spike CD8 responses were favored by VDJdb matching, which missed private and CD4 specificities.

V usage is TRBV19 and J usage is TRBJ2-1, with TRBD2 matching 11 bases. This receptor was taken from an adult who was a healthcare worker with PCR-confirmed SARS-CoV-2 infection or an uninfected control (not recorded which). Material for sequencing was whole blood. Written as DNA, the CDR3 is TGTGCCAGTAAGACTAGCGGGAAGGCCTCCTACAATGAGCAGTTCTTC. It is translated as CASKTSGKASYNEQFF.